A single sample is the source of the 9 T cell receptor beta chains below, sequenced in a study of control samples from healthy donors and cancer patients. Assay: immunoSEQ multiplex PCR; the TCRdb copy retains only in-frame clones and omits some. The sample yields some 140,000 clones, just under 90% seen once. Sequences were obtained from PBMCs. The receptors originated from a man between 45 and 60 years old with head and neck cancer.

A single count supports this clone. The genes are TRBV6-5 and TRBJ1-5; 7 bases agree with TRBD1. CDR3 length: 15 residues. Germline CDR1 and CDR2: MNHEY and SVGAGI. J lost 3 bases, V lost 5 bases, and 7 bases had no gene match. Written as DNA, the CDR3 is TGTGCCAGCAGTATGACAGGGCCGGCCAATCAGCCCCAGCATTTT. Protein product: CASSMTGPANQPQHF.

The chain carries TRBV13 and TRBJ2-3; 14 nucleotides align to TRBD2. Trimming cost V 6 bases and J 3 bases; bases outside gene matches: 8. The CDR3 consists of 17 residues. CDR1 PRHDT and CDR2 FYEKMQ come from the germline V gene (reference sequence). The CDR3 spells CASSYPGLAGETDTQYF. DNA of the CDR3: TGTGCCAGCAGTTACCCGGGACTAGCGGGAGAAACAGATACGCAGTATTTT.

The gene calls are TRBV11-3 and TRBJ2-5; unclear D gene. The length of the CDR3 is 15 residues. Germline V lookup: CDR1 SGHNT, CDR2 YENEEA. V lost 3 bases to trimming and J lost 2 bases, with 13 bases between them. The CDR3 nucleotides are TGTGCCAGCAGCTTGGGGTTGGGCCGACAAGAGACCCAGTACTTC. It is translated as CASSLGLGRQETQYF.

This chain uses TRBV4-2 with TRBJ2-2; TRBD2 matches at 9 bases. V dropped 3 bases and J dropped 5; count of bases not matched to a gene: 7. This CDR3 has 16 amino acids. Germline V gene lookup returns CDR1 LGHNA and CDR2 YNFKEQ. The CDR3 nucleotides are TGTGCCAGCAGCCAGATAGCGGGAGAGGGTACCGGGGAGCTGTTTTTT. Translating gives CASSQIAGEGTGELFF.

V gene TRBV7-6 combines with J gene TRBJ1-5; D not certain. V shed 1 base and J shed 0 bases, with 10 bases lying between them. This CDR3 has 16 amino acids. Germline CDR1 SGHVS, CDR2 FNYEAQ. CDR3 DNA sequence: TGTGCCAGCAGCTTAGTTGGTGGGTCTAGCAATCAGCCCCAGCATTTT. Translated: CASSLVGGSSNQPQHF.

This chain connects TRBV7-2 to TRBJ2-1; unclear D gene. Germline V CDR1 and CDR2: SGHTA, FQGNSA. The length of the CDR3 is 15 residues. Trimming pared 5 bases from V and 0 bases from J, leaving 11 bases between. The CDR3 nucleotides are TGTGCCAGCAGCCCCGCTCTGAGCTCCTACAATGAGCAGTTCTTC. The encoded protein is CASSPALSSYNEQFF.

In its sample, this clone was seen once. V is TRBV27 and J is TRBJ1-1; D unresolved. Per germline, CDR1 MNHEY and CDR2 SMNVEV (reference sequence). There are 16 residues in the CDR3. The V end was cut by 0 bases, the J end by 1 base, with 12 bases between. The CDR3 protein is CASSLSWGMSNTEAFF. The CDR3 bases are TGTGCCAGCAGTTTATCGTGGGGAATGTCGAACACTGAAGCTTTCTTT.

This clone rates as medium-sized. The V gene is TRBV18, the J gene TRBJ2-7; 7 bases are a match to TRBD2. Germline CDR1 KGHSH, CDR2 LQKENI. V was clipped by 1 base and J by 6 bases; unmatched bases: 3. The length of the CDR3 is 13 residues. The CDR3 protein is CASSPQRGGEQYF. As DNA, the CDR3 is TGTGCCAGCTCACCACAGCGGGGCGGCGAGCAGTACTTC.

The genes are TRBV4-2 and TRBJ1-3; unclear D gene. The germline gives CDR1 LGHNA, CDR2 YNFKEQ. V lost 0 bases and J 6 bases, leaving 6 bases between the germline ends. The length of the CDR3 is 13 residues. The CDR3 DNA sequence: TGTGCCAGCAGCCAAGATTCTAAAAACACCATATATTTT. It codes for CASSQDSKNTIYF.